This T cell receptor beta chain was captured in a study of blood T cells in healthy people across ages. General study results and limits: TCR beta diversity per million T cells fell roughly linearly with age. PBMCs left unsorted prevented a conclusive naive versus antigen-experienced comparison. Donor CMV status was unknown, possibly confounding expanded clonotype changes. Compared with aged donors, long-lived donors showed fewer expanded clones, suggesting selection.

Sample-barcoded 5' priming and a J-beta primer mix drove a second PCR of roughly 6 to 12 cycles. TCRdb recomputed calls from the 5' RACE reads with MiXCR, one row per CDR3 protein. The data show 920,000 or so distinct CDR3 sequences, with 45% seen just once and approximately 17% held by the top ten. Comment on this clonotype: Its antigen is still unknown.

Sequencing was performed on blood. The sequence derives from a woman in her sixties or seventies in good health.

CDR3 nucleotides: TGTGCCAGCAGCCCAGACGCTGTGGGGACCCAGTACTTC. Amino acids: CASSPDAVGTQYF. The chain carries TRBV6-1 and TRBJ2-7; D remains unclear. The DNA end lines up better with TRBJ2-5; the J call may be wrong. The V gene's germline CDR1 is MNHNS and CDR2 SASEGT. This CDR3 is 13 amino acids long.